Listed below are T cell receptor beta chains from one sample, sequenced in a study of shared clonotypes between healthy human individuals. Measured with immunoSEQ multiplex PCR; TCRdb has only the in-frame clones, and not every one. The sample comprises about 1 million clones, around four fifths of which are singletons, and roughly 1.4% rests with the top ten. The sample was memory CD4+ T cells sorted from blood. These receptors were taken from a man aged 18 to 30 in good health. The CDR3 runs from the conserved cysteine through the conserved F or W. Each record gives: CDR3 DNA, CDR3 protein, J gene, V gene, clone size, D gene. A D gene is named only where the DNA matches it firmly. Size is omitted from some rows. Given values are once, few, many or a class for expanded clones.

TGTGCCAGCAACGTGGAGGGGTCGAGTGGCTACACCTTC	CASNVEGSSGYTF	TRBJ1-2	TRBV2	-	-
TGTGCCAGCATCTCTCCCGACAGGGGTGGGGAGCTGTTTTTT	CASISPDRGGELFF	TRBJ2-2	TRBV6-5	-	TRBD1
TGCGCCAGCAGCTTGGGGGTCGGGGAGCTGTTTTTT	CASSLGVGELFF	TRBJ2-2	TRBV5-1	-	-
TGCAGCGTTGTTGAACAACTCTCTGGAAACACCATATATTTT	CSVVEQLSGNTIYF	TRBJ1-3	TRBV29-1	-	-
TGCGCCAGCAGCCTATCGGTACAGGGCGGGGAGCAGTACTTC	CASSLSVQGGEQYF	TRBJ2-7	TRBV5-1	many	-
TGTGCCAGCAGCTTCGCAGGGGCCTCCTACGAGCAGTACTTC	CASSFAGASYEQYF	TRBJ2-7	TRBV11-2	-	-
TGTGCCAGCAGTAGGGCCGGGCTGAACACCGGGGAGCTGTTTTTT	CASSRAGLNTGELFF	TRBJ2-2	TRBV5-8	-	-
TGCGCCAGCAGCAGGACAGGACAGGGGACCTACGAGCAGTACTTC	CASSRTGQGTYEQYF	TRBJ2-7	TRBV5-1	once	TRBD1
TGTGCCAGCAGCCCTCAAGGGACCAATAATTCACCCCTCCACTTT	CASSPQGTNNSPLHF	TRBJ1-6	TRBV9	-	-
TGTGCCAGCAGTTTATCAGGGACGGCGAACACTGAAGCTTTCTTT	CASSLSGTANTEAFF	TRBJ1-1	TRBV27	-	-
TGTGCCAGCAGCCACCGGGACTTCTACAATGAGCAGTTCTTC	CASSHRDFYNEQFF	TRBJ2-1	TRBV9	-	-
TGCGCCAGCAGCTTGATACTCGCGGGAGGTCTCGAGACCCAGTACTTC	CASSLILAGGLETQYF	TRBJ2-5	TRBV5-1	-	TRBD2
TGTGCCAGCAGCGTAGCCCCAACATCCTATGGCTACACCTTC	CASSVAPTSYGYTF	TRBJ1-2	TRBV9	-	-
TGCAGCGTTTCCCAGGGGGCATACACTAATGAAAAACTGTTTTTT	CSVSQGAYTNEKLFF	TRBJ1-4	TRBV29-1	-	TRBD1
TGCGCCAGCAGCCAAGAGGTAGCGGGAGGAGTGGGTACGCAGTATTTT	CASSQEVAGGVGTQYF	TRBJ2-3	TRBV4-3	-	TRBD2
TGTGCTAGTGGTTTGGCTCCGAAAGACAGTTCCACAGATACGCAGTATTTT	CASGLAPKDSSTDTQYF	TRBJ2-3	TRBV12-5	-	-
TGTGCCAGCAACCTTCGAGGGGGCACCTACAATGAGCAGTTCTTC	CASNLRGGTYNEQFF	TRBJ2-1	TRBV19	once	TRBD1
TGTGCCAGCAGCTATTTGGCGGCGAACACCGGGGAGCTGTTTTTT	CASSYLAANTGELFF	TRBJ2-2	TRBV11-2	few	-
TGTGCCAGCAGCCCTACAGGGTTAGGCTCTGGAAACACCATATATTTT	CASSPTGLGSGNTIYF	TRBJ1-3	TRBV7-3	-	-
TGTGCCAGCAGCTTGGGATTAAGGACAGGCGCCCTCGGAAACTATGGCTACACCTTC	CASSLGLRTGALGNYGYTF	TRBJ1-2	TRBV5-6	-	TRBD1